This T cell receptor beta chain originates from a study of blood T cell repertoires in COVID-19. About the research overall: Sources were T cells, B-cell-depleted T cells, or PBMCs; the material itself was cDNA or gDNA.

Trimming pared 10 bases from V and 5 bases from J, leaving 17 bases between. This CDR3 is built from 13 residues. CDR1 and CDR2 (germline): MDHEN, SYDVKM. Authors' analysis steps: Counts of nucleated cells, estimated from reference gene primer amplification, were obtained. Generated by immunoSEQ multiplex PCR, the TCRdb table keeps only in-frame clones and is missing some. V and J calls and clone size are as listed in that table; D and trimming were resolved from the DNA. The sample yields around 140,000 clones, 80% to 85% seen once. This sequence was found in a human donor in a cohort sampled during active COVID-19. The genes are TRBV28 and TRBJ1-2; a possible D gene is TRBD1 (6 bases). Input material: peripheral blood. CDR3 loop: CATGGGRIYGYTF. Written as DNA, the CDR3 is TGTGCCACCGGGGGGGGCAGGATTTATGGCTACACCTTC.